This T cell receptor beta chain was recorded in a study of shared T cell receptors in the human thymus. Looked up from germline, CDR1 is LGHNA and CDR2 is YSLEER. The length of the CDR3 is 13 residues. V was cut by 5 bases and J by 2 bases, with 8 bases left in between. This clone has only one observation. The method was immunoSEQ multiplex PCR; TCRdb's version includes in-frame clones alone and lacks a portion of them. Here the sample spans 640,000 or so clones, over 75% being singletons. The same data also went into a second study, on human thymus T cells. Turning to that study: Resections removed during corrective heart surgery provided the thymus tissue used.

The receptor's source is a boy less than two years old with a congenital heart defect. What was sequenced was thymocytes. The chain joins TRBV4-3 to TRBJ2-3; possible D gene TRBD2, 6 bases. CDR3 residues: CASSWDSTDTQYF. The CDR3 DNA sequence: TGCGCCAGCAGCTGGGACTCCACAGATACGCAGTATTTT.